The rows below give T cell receptor beta chains drawn from one sample of a study of graft-versus-host responses after intestinal transplantation. This table comes from immunoSEQ multiplex PCR, and its TCRdb copy is limited to in-frame clones, with some not included. The data show some 18,000 clones, roughly 40% seen once. Material: alloreactive CD4+ T cells from a mixed lymphocyte reaction culture, obtained before intestinal transplant. These receptors all come from a human patient who received an intestinal transplant. The CDR3 runs from the conserved cysteine through the conserved F or W. Each record gives: D gene, J gene, clone size, V gene, CDR3 DNA, CDR3 protein. The D gene is left open where the match is weak. Clone size, where shown, is once, few, many, or a class for clones that have expanded.

>NA|TRBJ2-3|NA|TRBV11-2
TGTGCCAGCAGCCAACCCCCTTGGGATACGCAGTATTTT
CASSQPPWDTQYF
>NA|TRBJ2-7|few|TRBV11-2
TGTGCCAGCAGCCCTCTCGGGTACGAGCAGTACTTC
CASSPLGYEQYF
>NA|TRBJ2-2|NA|TRBV6-5
TGTGCCAGCAGGGCGGACTGGGGGAGCGGGGAGCTGTTTTTT
CASRADWGSGELFF
>NA|TRBJ1-2|NA|TRBV11-2
TGTGCCAGCAGCGAACCGGACAGAACCTATGGCTACACCTTC
CASSEPDRTYGYTF
>NA|TRBJ2-2|NA|TRBV30
TGTGCCCACAGGGAGGGGGCGGTCGACACCGGGGAGCTGTTTTTT
CAHREGAVDTGELFF
>NA|TRBJ1-5|NA|TRBV6-1
TGTGCCAGCAGTGCGACGTTTAATAGCAATCAGCCCCAGCATTTT
CASSATFNSNQPQHF
>NA|TRBJ1-5|few|TRBV19
TGTGCCAGTAGTATATTAAGGGGCCAAAATCAGCCCCAGCATTTT
CASSILRGQNQPQHF
>TRBD2|TRBJ2-7|NA|TRBV6-5
TGTGCCAGCAGTTTGGGACTAGCGGGGGGGTACGAGCAGTACTTC
CASSLGLAGGYEQYF
>NA|TRBJ1-6|NA|TRBV19
TGTGCCAGTAGTATCGGTGGGAATAATTCACCCCTCCACTTT
CASSIGGNNSPLHF
>NA|TRBJ2-2|NA|TRBV19
TGTGCCAGTAGTACCCGGAGAATTAACACCGGGGAGCTGTTTTTT
CASSTRRINTGELFF
>TRBD2|TRBJ2-1|NA|TRBV10-3
TGTGCCATCAAACATAGCGGGACTAGCGGGAACAGCTCCTACAATGAGCAGTTCTTC
CAIKHSGTSGNSSYNEQFF
>NA|TRBJ1-5|few|TRBV19
TGTGCCAGTAGTATAGTAGAGGGGAGGAATCAGCCCCAGCATTTT
CASSIVEGRNQPQHF
>NA|TRBJ2-1|NA|TRBV18
TGTGCCGCCACTACCGGGGGCGACTTTAATGAGCAGTTCTTC
CAATTGGDFNEQFF
>TRBD1|TRBJ2-5|NA|TRBV15
TGTGCCACCAGCAGAGATACATTACAGGGGAAAGAGACCCAGTACTTC
CATSRDTLQGKETQYF
>NA|TRBJ2-4|NA|TRBV11-2
TGTGCCAGCAGCTTTGCCCTCGGGACACCCGGAGCCAAAAACATTCAGTACTTC
CASSFALGTPGAKNIQYF
>NA|TRBJ2-1|few|TRBV5-6
TGTGCCAGCAGTCACCTAGCGCGAAGCTCCTACAATGAGCAGTTCTTC
CASSHLARSSYNEQFF
>NA|TRBJ1-3|NA|TRBV5-6
TGTGCCAGCAGCTGGACAGCCTCTGGAAACACCATATATTTT
CASSWTASGNTIYF
>NA|TRBJ2-1|NA|TRBV5-6
TGTGCCAGCAGCTTGGCCCGCGGGGTATACAATGAGCAGTTCTTC
CASSLARGVYNEQFF
>NA|TRBJ1-5|NA|TRBV13
TGTGCCAGCAGCTCGAGGAGGAATCAGCCCCAGCATTTT
CASSSRRNQPQHF
>TRBD1|TRBJ1-5|few|TRBV10-3
TGTGCCATCAGTGAGGACAGGGCGACGCCCCAGCATTTT
CAISEDRATPQHF
>TRBD1|TRBJ1-5|NA|TRBV19
TGTGCCAGTAGTAGGGGGACAGGGGTCAATCAGCCCCAGCATTTT
CASSRGTGVNQPQHF
>NA|TRBJ1-2|NA|TRBV7-2
TGTGCCAGCAGCTTAGTTGGGGTTGGCTACACCTTC
CASSLVGVGYTF
>NA|TRBJ1-5|NA|TRBV6-5
TGTGCCAGCAGGGGGCGAGATAATCAGCCCCAGCATTTT
CASRGRDNQPQHF
>NA|TRBJ1-1|few|TRBV5-8
TGTGCCAGCAGCTGGGAGAACACTGAAGCTTTCTTT
CASSWENTEAFF
>TRBD1|TRBJ1-2|NA|TRBV5-4
TGTGCCAGCAGCTTGGGGGGGACAGGGTATGGCTACACCTTC
CASSLGGTGYGYTF
>NA|TRBJ1-3|few|TRBV5-6
TGTGCCAGCAGCGCCGTCAACGCTGGAAACACCATATATTTT
CASSAVNAGNTIYF
>NA|TRBJ2-1|NA|TRBV2
TGTGCCAGCACCGACTTACGCTCCTACAATGAGCAGTTCTTC
CASTDLRSYNEQFF
>NA|TRBJ1-6|NA|TRBV11-2
TGTGCCAGCACCCTCAGTTATCGTTCACCCCTCCACTTT
CASTLSYRSPLHF
>TRBD1|TRBJ1-6|NA|TRBV5-1
TGCGCCAGCAGCCCCTACAGGGGGCAATCCTATAATTCACCCCTCCACTTT
CASSPYRGQSYNSPLHF
>NA|TRBJ2-7|NA|TRBV5-6
TGTGCCAGCAGCTTGGAGGGGCGTACCTACGAGCAGTACTTC
CASSLEGRTYEQYF
>NA|TRBJ1-2|few|TRBV9
TGTGCCAGCAGCGAACCGAAACCCGGCTACACCTTC
CASSEPKPGYTF
>NA|TRBJ2-7|few|TRBV11-3
TGTGCCAGCAGCCGGGGCGATAACCGGCCCTACGAGCAGTACTTC
CASSRGDNRPYEQYF
>NA|TRBJ1-3|few|TRBV6-1
TGTGCCAGCAGTGAACGAAACACCATATATTTT
CASSERNTIYF
>NA|TRBJ1-5|few|TRBV6-5
TGTGCCAGCAGTGAACACCCGACGGGCGCAGCCCAGCATTTT
CASSEHPTGAAQHF
>NA|TRBJ2-7|NA|TRBV5-1
TGCGCCAGCAGCTTGGAGGCAACCTACGAGCAGTACTTC
CASSLEATYEQYF
>NA|TRBJ1-2|NA|TRBV7-8
TGTGCCAGCAGCTTCGCCGGGACACAGTATGGCTACACCTTC
CASSFAGTQYGYTF
>NA|TRBJ2-2|few|TRBV7-2
TGTGCCAGCAGCTTTCGAGGGGAGCTGTTTTTT
CASSFRGELFF
>TRBD2|TRBJ2-7|few|TRBV29-1
TGCAGCTCCTCTAGCGGGGGCACCTACGAGCAGTACTTC
CSSSSGGTYEQYF
>NA|TRBJ1-5|NA|TRBV19
TGTGCCAGTAGTATTGGGGGTCCGGGTCAGCCCCAGCATTTT
CASSIGGPGQPQHF
>NA|TRBJ1-2|NA|TRBV11-3
TGTGCCAGCAGCTCCCAAGGGACTGCAAAGGTTGGCTACACCTTC
CASSSQGTAKVGYTF
>NA|TRBJ1-6|few|TRBV6-1
TGTGCCAGCAGCTTAGGGGGGTGGGTGAATTCACCCCTCCACTTT
CASSLGGWVNSPLHF
>NA|TRBJ1-2|NA|TRBV7-2
TGTGCCAGCAGCTTATTTTCGAGGGTCGATGGCTACACCTTC
CASSLFSRVDGYTF